The clone carrying this T cell receptor beta chain was recorded a few times. One entry per CDR3 protein results from TCRdb running MiXCR on the RT-PCR reads. Among fewer than 800,000 distinct CDR3 sequences listed, 12% to 15% were seen once. The germline gives CDR1 MNHNS, CDR2 SASEGT. V gave up 7 bases and J gave up 0 bases, with 19 bases separating them. The CDR3 runs to 16 residues. The specimen sequenced was memory CD4+ T cells from blood. The clonotype was recovered from a female donor in good health, serving as a healthy control. The chain links TRBV6-1 to TRBJ2-7, with D possibly being TRBD1 (5 bases). The CDR3 bases are TGTGCCAGCACCGACAGAGCGCGACGGAGCTCCTACGAGCAGTACTTC. This gives the protein CASTDRARRSSYEQYF.